The entry that follows covers one TCR beta chain sequence. The table lists this clone with a count of one. The target of this receptor is not known. No base quality values were provided; no much bigger clone lies one nucleotide off. Participants in the prospective study were aged 18 to 89 years, lived in 20 to 30 United States geographic areas, and enrolled through a virtual design. To assign participants to cohorts, the prospective study relied on clinical history that participants themselves reported in a screening survey and a study questionnaire. For ImmuneRACE Cohort 3, a participant was defined as recovered based on two consecutive negative NP/OP PCR tests, clearance by a healthcare professional, or resolution of symptoms. In the prospective study, whole blood, serum and a nasopharyngeal or oropharyngeal swab were collected from each participant by mobile phlebotomists. Additional blood draws and questionnaires over an approximately two-month period could optionally be provided by prospective study participants. Before DNA extraction, prospective study blood samples were shipped either frozen or at room temperature.

The CDR3 covers 14 residues, taking in both the cysteine and the phenylalanine. The kept DNA is CDR3 alone, 42 bases in frame from the first base. The CDR1 and CDR2 encoded by the germline V gene are MNHEY and SVGAGI. The V end gives up 2 bases and the J end 4 bases, leaving 4 bases in the junction not matched to a gene. The immunoSEQ Assay, a bias-controlled multiplex PCR, was used to amplify TCRbeta CDR3 regions from genomic DNA. In the authors' own workflow: The number of nucleated cells in each sample was estimated by amplification of reference gene primers within the assay. To quantify the absolute abundance of each unique TCRbeta CDR3 rearrangement, sequence reads were collapsed and filtered. For each sample, productive Simpson clonality was calculated as the square root of Simpson's diversity index over productive rearrangements. The immuneACCESS repertoire file appears here via TCRdb, limited to in-frame rearrangements. These files lack a portion of the clones; in checked studies, under half of the deficit traces to unresolved V genes, and the cause of the others is not known. V, J and clone size are those of that table, while D and trimming were read from the DNA. The sample table shows around 150,000 clones, and almost 80% are seen once. The ten biggest clones cover over 2.5% of the sample.

This sample stems from a study of blood T cell repertoires in COVID-19 (dated by TCRdb to between 2020 and 2021). Notes on the research overall: The collaborator samples originated in the United States, Italy and Spain and spanned the acute and convalescent phases of COVID-19. The prospective study material was composed of cDNA or gDNA derived from T cells, B-cell-depleted T cells, or PBMCs. The dataset comprised deeply sampled blood TCRbeta repertoires from subjects exposed to, actively infected with, or recovered from COVID-19. The repertoires were released in a freely available public database intended as a resource for research on the immune response to SARS-CoV-2. The samples were drawn from the first 160 participants of the ongoing ImmuneRACE study and from 1,254 subjects provided by 6 global collaborators. Sample metadata almost always included a de-identified subject ID, COVID-19 status, age in years and sex. HLA class I and class II types, where available, came from metadata supplied by the sample provider rather than from assay-based typing.

Beyond this particular receptor, the publication reports: Clinical and demographic metadata were provided uncurated, with the amount varying by source and participant.

The sequenced sample consisted of PBMCs or T cells enriched from blood (not recorded which). The chain is encoded by TRBV6-5 joined to TRBJ1-1, and TRBD1 matches 7 of the central bases. The TCR originated in a woman aged 45-65 years who had recovered from COVID-19. The DNA reads as follows: TGTGCCAGCAGTTACGAGAGGGGGCCCACTGAAGCTTTCTTT. This translates into CASSYERGPTEAFF.